This TCR beta chain was recorded in a study of blood T cells in healthy people across ages. Overall study findings and caveats: Compared with aged donors, long-lived donors showed fewer expanded clones, suggesting selection. CMV status of donors was not determined, possibly confounding expanded clonotype changes.

A second about 7 to 11 cycle PCR used barcoded and J-beta primers. A template-switch adaptor that had 12 random nucleotides put a tag on each cDNA molecule. Each single sample gave us at least 3 million CDR3-containing paired-end reads. TCRdb passed the 5' RACE reads through MiXCR, listing each CDR3 protein once. This sample has 800,000 or so distinct CDR3 sequences; around 62% occur once, and the top ten carry roughly 26%. Of note for this clonotype: The antigen is not known.

This receptor was identified in a man aged 30 to 39 in good health. The specimen was blood.

The CDR3 region has the DNA TGTGCCAGCAGCCCGAGGGGGGCGGGGGAAAACAATGAGCAGTTCTTC. Protein: CASSPRGAGENNEQFF. This chain links TRBV7-9 with TRBJ2-1; tentative D call: TRBD2 (7 bases). The V end was cut by 5 bases, the J end by 5 bases, with 19 bases between. The V gene's germline CDR1 is SEHNR and CDR2 FQNEAQ (reference sequence). CDR3 size: 16 residues.